This T cell receptor beta chain was captured by sequencing in a study of CD8+CD57+ T cells in acquired aplastic anemia. Study-level information: DNA recovered from sorted CD4+ and CD8+ cells had a mean of approximately 3.2 ug.

The sample holds a few counts of this clonotype. The template for TCR beta VDJ and CDR3 sequence profiling was genomic DNA. TCRdb passed the reads through MiXCR, listing each CDR3 protein once. The sample lists 260,000 or so distinct CDR3 sequences; 82% were seen once. Only patients with CD8+CD57+ cell expansion on flow cytometry were chosen for sequencing. Acquired aplastic anemia of severe grade affected all patients. The TCR sequence derives from a human donor with aplastic anemia. Sequenced sample: sorted CD4+, CD8+, or CD8+CD57+ T cells (not recorded which) from PBMCs.

The CDR3 nucleotides read TGTGCCACCAGTGATTCATATGGCTACACCTTC. It specifies CATSDSYGYTF. The chain recombines TRBV24-1 with TRBJ1-2; D ambiguous. The CDR3 is 11 residues long. Trimming stripped 2 bases from V and 5 bases from J, with 2 bases between. Germline loops: CDR1 KGHDR, CDR2 SFDVKD.